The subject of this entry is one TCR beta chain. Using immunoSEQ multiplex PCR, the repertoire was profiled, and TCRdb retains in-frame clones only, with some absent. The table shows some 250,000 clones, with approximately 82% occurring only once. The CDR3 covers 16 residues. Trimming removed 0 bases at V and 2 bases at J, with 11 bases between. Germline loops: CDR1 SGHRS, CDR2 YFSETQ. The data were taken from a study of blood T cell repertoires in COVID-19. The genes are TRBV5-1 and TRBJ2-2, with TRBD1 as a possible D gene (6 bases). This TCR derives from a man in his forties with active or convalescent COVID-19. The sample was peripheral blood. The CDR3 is CASSLGQVVNTGELFF. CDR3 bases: TGCGCCAGCAGCTTGGGACAGGTGGTAAACACCGGGGAGCTGTTTTTT.